This T cell receptor (beta chain) stems from a study of beta chain features in type 1 diabetes. Across the whole study: Examination covered some 110,000,000 sorted cells spanning all samples. General study points: Fewer junction insertions and more nucleotide deletions appeared in type 1 diabetes patients. Among all four CD4+ subsets, Type 1 diabetes patients had TCRB CDR3s that were moderately but significantly shorter.

Investigators reverse transcribed all isolated RNA, so they sequenced expressed TCRB transcripts. Roughly 3.7 million reads, on average, came from each naive, central memory and regulatory T cell sample. Method: immunoSEQ multiplex PCR; TCRdb's copy keeps in-frame clones and lacks some. The sample holds a few hundred thousand clones, around 20% seen once. This clone was counted between two and nine times. Its matching antigen is unknown. The sequencing sample was made of naive CD4+ T cells from blood. The clonotype originates from a woman between 35 and 50 years old with type 1 diabetes.

The CDR3 nucleotides read TGCGCCAGCAGCCAAGGGTGGGACAGCCAAGGGATGAATGAGCAGTTCTTC. Encoded protein: CASSQGWDSQGMNEQFF. The V and J genes are TRBV4-3 and TRBJ2-1; 7 bases are a match to TRBD1. CDR3 length: 17 residues. The V and J ends lost 1 base and 7 bases, in that order; junction bases with no gene match: 13. Germline V gene data show CDR1 as LGHNA and CDR2 as YSLEER.